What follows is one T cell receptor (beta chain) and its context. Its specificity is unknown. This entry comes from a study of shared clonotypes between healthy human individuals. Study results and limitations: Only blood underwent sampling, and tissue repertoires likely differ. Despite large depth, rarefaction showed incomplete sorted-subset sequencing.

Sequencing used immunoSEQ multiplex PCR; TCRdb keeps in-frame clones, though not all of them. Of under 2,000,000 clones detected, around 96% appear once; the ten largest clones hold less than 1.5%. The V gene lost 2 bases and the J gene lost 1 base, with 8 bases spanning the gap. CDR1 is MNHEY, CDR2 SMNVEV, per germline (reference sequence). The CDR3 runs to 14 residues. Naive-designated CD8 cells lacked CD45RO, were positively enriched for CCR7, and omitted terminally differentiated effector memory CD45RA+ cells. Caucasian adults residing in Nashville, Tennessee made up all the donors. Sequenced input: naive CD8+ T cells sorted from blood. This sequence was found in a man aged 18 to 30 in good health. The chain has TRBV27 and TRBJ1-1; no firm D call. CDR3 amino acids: CASSLDAPNTEAFF. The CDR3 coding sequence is TGTGCCAGCAGTTTAGACGCACCGAACACTGAAGCTTTCTTT.